This T cell receptor (beta chain) was identified in a study of vaccination and CD4 T cells after COVID-19. Study-wide context: Convalescent cases comprised under ten mild and one severe, all SARS-CoV-2 positive by nasal swab PCR. As their vaccination, participants received two doses of either BNT162b2 or mRNA-1273 vaccine. Median time from second vaccine dose to sampling was roughly 76 days (14 to 241). General observations from the study: Post-vaccination, and not before, a median approximately 86% of reactive clones appeared in convalescent patients.

Germline CDR1 KGHDR, CDR2 SFDVKD. J lost 3 bases, V lost 4 bases, and 8 bases had no gene match. CDR3 length: 17 amino acids. The Oncomine TCR Beta short-read assay was applied to DNA of cultured CD4+ T cells. One entry per CDR3 protein, called by TCRdb with MiXCR from the PCR reads. This sample has about 7,300 distinct CDR3 sequences, with 45% to 55% found just once. The treatment is: roughly 10-day PBMC culture with coronavirus spike peptide pools or control peptides (ViraFEST assay). A note on this clonotype: What it binds is not known.

Sequenced: CD4+ T cells from blood, cultured in vitro. The gene calls are TRBV24-1 and TRBJ2-2; TRBD2 agrees at 9 bases. This receptor was identified in a human donor who had recovered from COVID-19. This chain's CDR3 is CATSERGLASDTGELFF. DNA of the CDR3: TGTGCCACCAGTGAAAGAGGACTAGCGTCTGACACCGGGGAGCTGTTTTTT.